This TCR beta chain emerged from a study of CD8 T cells in ankylosing spondylitis (dated by TCRdb to 2017 to 2019). Notes on the research overall: The study profiled T cell receptor beta repertoires in healthy donors and ankylosing spondylitis patients to find disease-linked TCR variants. The full study cohort was made up of over 20 ankylosing spondylitis patients and 108 healthy donors. Peripheral blood samples were taken, and synovial fluid was additionally collected from ankylosing spondylitis patients. Broad study findings and their caveats: Some of the motif variants had been reported before in the synovial fluid and blood of reactive arthritis patients, a finding that suggests common disease-initiation mechanisms. Blood from ankylosing spondylitis patients appeared to be characterized by a TCR beta motif composed of 7 to 9 highly homologous amino acid variants. The disease-linked clones were reported as significantly enriched in matched synovial fluid samples from ankylosing spondylitis patients. In peripheral blood, the disease-linked clones were found at relatively low frequencies and had a CD8+ phenotype.

This clonotype was detected only a few times. Its antigen has not been determined. No base-level quality is on record; no much larger clone is a single base apart. Sequencer: Illumina HiSeq 2500. TCR beta libraries were prepared by quantitative 5'-RACE with molecular barcodes. On the authors' methods: Disease-linked TCR variants were identified with a new computational method built on a probabilistic model of VDJ rearrangement. TCRdb trimmed the raw reads at Q25, called clones with MiXCR and kept productive beta chains. Every CDR3 protein is listed once, alongside the most common genes and DNA of its rows. The authors' filters were not applied to this entry. This sample is represented by about 360,000 distinct CDR3 sequences; approximately 20% of them were singletons. The ten largest account for about 12% of the sample. The CDR3 starts with the cysteine, ends with the phenylalanine, and has 15 residues. CDR3 DNA only is kept here, 45 bases in frame from base 1. The CDR1 and CDR2 encoded by the germline V gene are LGHNA and YNFKEQ. The germline ends are 11 bases apart after V is trimmed by 0 bases and J by 2 bases.

The sample taken for sequencing was blood, either unsorted or a sorted T cell fraction (not recorded which). The TCR sequence derives from a male donor with ankylosing spondylitis or in good health (not recorded which). In this chain, TRBV4-2 is recombined with TRBJ2-7; a confident D gene designation cannot be given. The base sequence is TGTGCCAGCAGCCAAGATGGGAAGGCCACCTACGAGCAGTACTTC. Its protein is CASSQDGKATYEQYF.